The clone carrying this T cell receptor beta chain has a count of ten or more. Its specificity is not known. Every TCR beta cDNA library bore unique molecular identifiers. Each CDR3 protein is one row after TCRdb ran MiXCR on the PCR reads. Of roughly 730,000 distinct CDR3 sequences in the sample, 25% to 30% were seen once. The record originates from a study of post-analysis software for immune sequencing data. Study background: Relapsing-remitting, secondary progressive and progressive-relapsing courses of multiple sclerosis were included.

CDR1 DFQATT and CDR2 SNEGSKA come from the germline V gene (reference sequence). The CDR3 runs to 14 residues. V shed 4 bases and J 2 bases; nucleotides not matched to a gene: 8. The study's findings and limits: In patients, about five TRBV segments were more frequent than in controls, with TRBV5-6, TRBV5-1 and TRBV20-1 among them.

The clonotype was recovered from a girl aged 10 to 17 with multiple sclerosis. The sequenced material came from blood. V usage is TRBV20-1 and J usage is TRBJ2-7; 7 bases map to TRBD1. The CDR3 region is CSATRDRVAYEQYF. CDR3 sequence (DNA): TGCAGTGCTACCCGGGACAGAGTTGCCTACGAGCAGTACTTC.